These 17 T cell receptor beta chains were all obtained from the same sample, sequenced in a study of PD-1 blockade in classical Hodgkin lymphoma. The table came from immunoSEQ multiplex PCR; TCRdb's copy has only in-frame clones and leaves some out. The sample shows tens of thousands of clones, about nine tenths of them seen only once. The sample's time point: cycle 4 day 1 (C4D1), after less than 7 weeks of nivolumab. Following autologous stem cell transplantation, relapse occurred in every patient, and exposure to brentuximab vedotin varied. The material sequenced was peripheral blood mononuclear cells (PBMCs), taken before the fourth cycle of nivolumab. Receptors were obtained from a human donor with classical Hodgkin lymphoma.

The chain couples TRBV9 to TRBJ2-1, with a possible D match to TRBD2 (5 bases). The CDR3 length is 14 residues. The V gene lost 0 bases and the J gene lost 10 bases, with 14 bases spanning the gap. Germline lookup yields CDR1 SGDLS and CDR2 YYNGEE. CDR3: CASSVEAGPGEQFF. The CDR3 region has the DNA TGTGCCAGCAGCGTAGAGGCAGGCCCGGGGGAGCAGTTCTTC. The full variable domain, rest sourced from reference TRBV9 and TRBJ2-1, is DSGVTQTPKHLITATGQRVTLRCSPRSGDLSVYWYQQSLDQGLQFLIQYYNGEERAKGNILERFSAQQFPDLHSELNLSSLELGDSALYFCASSVEAGPGEQFFGPGTRLTVL.

CDR3: CAWSVSWGRGNTIYF. CDR3 DNA: TGTGCCTGGAGTGTCTCGTGGGGCCGTGGAAACACCATATATTTT. The chain links TRBV30 to TRBJ1-3; TRBD1 might be the D (5 bases). Trimming shortened V by 0 bases and J by 3 bases, and 12 bases separated the two germline ends. CDR1 and CDR2 (germline): GTSNPN, SVGIG (reference sequence). The CDR3 is 15 residues long.

This clone was seen a single time. This chain joins TRBV5-1 and TRBJ1-4; possibly TRBD1 for D (6 bases). The germline gives CDR1 SGHRS, CDR2 YFSETQ. The CDR3 has 16 amino acids. V was cut by 1 base and J by 5 bases, with 15 bases left in between. The DNA for the CDR3 is TGCGCCAGCAGCTTGAATTCGGGGGCGCGGAATGAAAAACTGTTTTTT. This gives the protein CASSLNSGARNEKLFF.

The sample holds a few counts of this clone. The chain recombines TRBV2 with TRBJ1-1, with D possibly TRBD1 on 5 matching bases. From germline, CDR1 is SNHLY and CDR2 FYNNEI. Trimming shortened V by 6 bases and J by 5 bases, and 10 bases separated the two germline ends. The CDR3 sequence is 12 residues long. CDR3 sequence reads: CASRSSGTEAFF. CDR3 nucleotide sequence: TGTGCCAGCAGAAGTTCAGGGACTGAAGCTTTCTTT. The full variable domain, rest sourced from reference TRBV2 and TRBJ1-1, is EPEVTQTPSHQVTQMGQEVILRCVPISNHLYFYWYRQILGQKVEFLVSFYNNEISEKSEIFDDQFSVERPDGSNFTLKIRSTKLEDSAMYFCASRSSGTEAFFGQGTRLTVV.

This clone was counted a single time. The chain carries TRBV27 and TRBJ1-1; no firm D call. V lost 7 bases and J 0 bases, leaving 15 bases between the germline ends. The CDR3 contains 15 residues. In germline, CDR1 is MNHEY, CDR2 SMNVEV (reference sequence). The CDR3 sequence is CASIGVGTMNTEAFF. The DNA of the CDR3 is TGTGCCAGCATTGGAGTTGGAACCATGAACACTGAAGCTTTCTTT.

The gene calls are TRBV10-2 and TRBJ1-6; D is ambiguous. Germline values: CDR1 WSHSY, CDR2 SAAADI. This CDR3 spans 14 amino acids. V lost 6 bases and J 0 bases, leaving 6 bases between the germline ends. The CDR3 region has the DNA TGCGCCAGCAGGGCGAGCTCCTATAATTCACCCCTCCACTTT. Its protein is CASRASSYNSPLHF.

This chain joins TRBV25-1 and TRBJ1-1; 7 nucleotides align to TRBD1. CDR1 is MGHDK and CDR2 is SYGVNS in the germline V gene. The CDR3 contains 15 residues. Trimming cost V 7 bases and J 0 bases; bases outside gene matches: 8. This CDR3 is CASTQAGTVNTEAFF. The CDR3, as DNA: TGTGCCAGCACCCAGGCCGGGACAGTGAACACTGAAGCTTTCTTT. Variable domain in full (rest from reference TRBV25-1 and TRBJ1-1): EADIYQTPRYLVIGTGKKITLECSQTMGHDKMYWYQQDPGMELHLIHYSYGVNSTEKGDLSSESTVSRIRTEHFPLTLESARPSHTSQYLCASTQAGTVNTEAFFGQGTRLTVV.

The chain couples TRBV7-9 to TRBJ1-6, with TRBD1 matching over 9 bases. The ends lost 7 bases at V and 7 bases at J; junction bases unmatched: 2. This CDR3 has 13 residues. Germline-derived CDR1 and CDR2 are SEHNR and FQNEAQ (reference sequence). CDR3 coding DNA: TGTGCCAGCAACGGGACAGGGAATTCACCCCTCCACTTT. Protein sequence: CASNGTGNSPLHF.

V and J are TRBV10-3 and TRBJ2-3, with 8 bases lining up with TRBD1. The ends lost 6 bases at V and 4 bases at J; junction bases unmatched: 9. CDR1 is ENHRY and CDR2 is SYGVKD in the germline V gene. This CDR3 is 15 amino acids long. CDR3 sequence reads: CAIRERSGGADTQYF. In nucleotides, the CDR3 is TGTGCCATCAGGGAAAGGTCAGGGGGCGCAGATACGCAGTATTTT.

This chain joins TRBV10-2 and TRBJ1-1; D ambiguous. This CDR3 has 16 residues. The germline V gene encodes CDR1 WSHSY and CDR2 SAAADI. The V gene lost 10 bases and the J gene lost 3 bases, with 24 bases spanning the gap. Here the CDR3 DNA reads TGCGCCACCGGTCCTGGGAGGTCGGACTTTCACACTGAAGCTTTCTTT. This sequence encodes CATGPGRSDFHTEAFF.

The gene calls are TRBV6-5 and TRBJ1-1; D is perhaps TRBD1 (5 bases). The germline V gene has CDR1 MNHEY and CDR2 SVGAGI. V dropped 0 bases and J dropped 8 bases, with 10 bases sitting between them. This CDR3 spans 13 amino acids. CDR3 in amino acids: CASSYSRQIEAFF. The CDR3 DNA follows: TGTGCCAGCAGTTACTCCCGACAGATAGAAGCTTTCTTT.

CDR3 region: CASSSRGPWEQYF. CDR3 nucleotide sequence: TGTGCCAGCAGTTCCCGGGGACCTTGGGAGCAGTACTTC. The chain employs TRBV27 and TRBJ2-7; D may correspond to TRBD1 or TRBD2 (5 bases each). Germline-derived CDR1 and CDR2 are MNHEY and SMNVEV (reference sequence). The V gene lost 4 bases and the J gene lost 7 bases, with 14 bases spanning the gap. This CDR3 is built from 13 residues.

The chain carries TRBV19 and TRBJ2-7; 8 bases line up with TRBD1. V trimming: 8 bases; J trimming: 7 bases; junction bases outside the gene matches: 10. This CDR3 contains 13 residues. Per germline, CDR1 LNHDA and CDR2 SQIVND (reference sequence). CDR3 bases: TGTGCCAGTGCGGGCAGGGGGCTTTGGGAGCAGTACTTC. Translated: CASAGRGLWEQYF.

The rearrangement joins TRBV10-3 to TRBJ2-7; D is perhaps TRBD1 (6 bases). The CDR3 spans 13 residues. Germline-derived CDR1 and CDR2 are ENHRY and SYGVKD. Deletions cut 11 bases from V and 0 bases from J, with 14 bases between. The CDR3 DNA is TGTGCCCTCGCCCAGGGGCCCTCCTACGAGCAGTACTTC. Translating gives CALAQGPSYEQYF.

This chain connects TRBV6-6 to TRBJ1-2; no reliable D call. V lost 1 base, J lost 6 bases, and 9 bases lay in between. The CDR3 has 13 residues. Germline assignment: CDR1 MNHNY and CDR2 SVGAGI (reference sequence). CDR3 residues: CASSYFRGDGYTF. Here the CDR3 DNA reads TGTGCCAGCAGTTACTTCCGGGGTGATGGCTACACCTTC.

This sequence joins TRBV2 and TRBJ2-7; 11 bases are shared with TRBD2. The CDR3 consists of 13 residues. Germline CDR1 is SNHLY and CDR2 is FYNNEI. After removal of 7 bases from V and 8 bases from J, the junction contained 7 bases not matched to a gene. CDR3 sequence reads: CASITSGGLQQYF. DNA of the CDR3: TGTGCCAGCATCACTAGCGGGGGCTTGCAGCAGTACTTC.

This chain uses TRBV19 with TRBJ2-7; D perhaps matches TRBD1 (8 bases). The V end lost 5 bases, the J end lost 3 bases, and 20 bases lay between the germline ends. Germline V gene sequence: CDR1 LNHDA, CDR2 SQIVND (reference sequence). This CDR3 has 16 amino acids. CDR3 sequence reads: CASSPSGGAGDYEQYF. The DNA for the CDR3 is TGTGCCAGTAGTCCCTCAGGGGGCGCGGGGGACTACGAGCAGTACTTC. The full variable domain, with the rest looked up from reference TRBV19 and TRBJ2-7, is DGGITQSPKYLFRKEGQNVTLSCEQNLNHDAMYWYRQDPGQGLRLIYYSQIVNDFQKGDIAEGYSVSREKKESFPLTVTSAQKNPTAFYLCASSPSGGAGDYEQYFGPGTRLTVT.